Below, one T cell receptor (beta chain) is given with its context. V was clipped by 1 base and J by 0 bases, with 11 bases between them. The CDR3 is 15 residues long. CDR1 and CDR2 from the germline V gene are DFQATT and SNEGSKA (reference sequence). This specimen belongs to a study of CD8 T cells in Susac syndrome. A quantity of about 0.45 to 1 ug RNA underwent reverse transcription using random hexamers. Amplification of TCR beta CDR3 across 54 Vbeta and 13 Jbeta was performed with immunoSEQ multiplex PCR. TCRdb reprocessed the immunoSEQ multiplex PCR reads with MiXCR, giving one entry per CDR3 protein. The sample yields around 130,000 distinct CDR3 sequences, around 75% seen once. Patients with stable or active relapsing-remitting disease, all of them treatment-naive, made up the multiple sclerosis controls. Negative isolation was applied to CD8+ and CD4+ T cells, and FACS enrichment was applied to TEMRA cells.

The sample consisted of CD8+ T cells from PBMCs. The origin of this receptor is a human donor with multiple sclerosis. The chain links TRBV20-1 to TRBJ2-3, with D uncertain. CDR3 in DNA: TGCAGTGCTAGAGTAATAGCTCCTAGCACAGATACGCAGTATTTT. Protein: CSARVIAPSTDTQYF.